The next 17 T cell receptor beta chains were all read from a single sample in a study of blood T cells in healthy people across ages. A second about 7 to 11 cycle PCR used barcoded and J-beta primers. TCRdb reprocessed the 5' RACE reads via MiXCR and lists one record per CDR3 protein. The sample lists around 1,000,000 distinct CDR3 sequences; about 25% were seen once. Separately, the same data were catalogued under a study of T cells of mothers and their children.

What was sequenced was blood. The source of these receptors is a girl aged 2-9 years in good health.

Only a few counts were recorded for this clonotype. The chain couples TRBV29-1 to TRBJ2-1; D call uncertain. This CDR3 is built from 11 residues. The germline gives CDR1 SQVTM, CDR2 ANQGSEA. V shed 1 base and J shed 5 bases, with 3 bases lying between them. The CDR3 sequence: CSVEVDNEQFF. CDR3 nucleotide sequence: TGCAGCGTTGAAGTTGACAATGAGCAGTTCTTC.

The CDR3 sequence: CASYTGWSGYEQYF. The CDR3, as DNA: TGTGCCAGCTATACAGGGTGGAGCGGCTACGAGCAGTACTTC. The V and J genes are TRBV28 and TRBJ2-5; D is possibly TRBD1 (6 bases). The J call could be wrong; TRBJ2-7 is a better fit for the DNA end. Per germline, CDR1 MDHEN and CDR2 SYDVKM. This CDR3 is built from 14 residues.

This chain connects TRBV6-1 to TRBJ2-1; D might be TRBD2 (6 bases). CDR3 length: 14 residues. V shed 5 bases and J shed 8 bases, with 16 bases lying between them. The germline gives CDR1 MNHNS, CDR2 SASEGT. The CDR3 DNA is TGTGCCAGCAGTCACACTGGACTAATCCATGAGCAGTTCTTC. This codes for CASSHTGLIHEQFF.

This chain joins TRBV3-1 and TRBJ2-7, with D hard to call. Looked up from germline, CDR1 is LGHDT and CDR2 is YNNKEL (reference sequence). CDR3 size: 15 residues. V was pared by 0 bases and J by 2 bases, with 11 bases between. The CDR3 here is CASSQDWASTYEQYF. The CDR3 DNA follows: TGTGCCAGCAGCCAAGATTGGGCAAGTACCTACGAGCAGTACTTC.

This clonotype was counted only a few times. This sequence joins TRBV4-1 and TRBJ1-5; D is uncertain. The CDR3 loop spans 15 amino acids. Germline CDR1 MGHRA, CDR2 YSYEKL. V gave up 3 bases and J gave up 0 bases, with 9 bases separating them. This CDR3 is CASSQAGYSNQPQHF. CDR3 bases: TGCGCCAGCAGCCAGGCAGGCTATAGCAATCAGCCCCAGCATTTT.

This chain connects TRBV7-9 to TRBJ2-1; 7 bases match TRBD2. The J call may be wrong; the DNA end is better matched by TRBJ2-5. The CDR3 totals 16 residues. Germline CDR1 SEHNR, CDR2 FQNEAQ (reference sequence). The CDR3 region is CASSLDRLGGMETQYF. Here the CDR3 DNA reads TGTGCCAGCAGCTTAGATCGGTTGGGGGGGATGGAGACCCAGTACTTC.

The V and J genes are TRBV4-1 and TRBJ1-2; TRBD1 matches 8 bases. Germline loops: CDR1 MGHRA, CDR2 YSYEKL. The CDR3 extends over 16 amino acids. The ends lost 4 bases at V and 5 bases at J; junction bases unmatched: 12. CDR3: CASSPALGTGEYGYTF. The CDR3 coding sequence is TGCGCCAGCAGCCCCGCCTTGGGGACAGGAGAATATGGCTACACCTTC.

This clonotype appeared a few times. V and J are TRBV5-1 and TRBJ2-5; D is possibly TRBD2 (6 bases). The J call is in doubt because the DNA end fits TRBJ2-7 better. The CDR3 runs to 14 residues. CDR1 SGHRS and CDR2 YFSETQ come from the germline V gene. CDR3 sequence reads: CASRKDGGAYEQYF. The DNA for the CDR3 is TGCGCCAGCAGAAAAGACGGGGGAGCCTACGAGCAGTACTTC.

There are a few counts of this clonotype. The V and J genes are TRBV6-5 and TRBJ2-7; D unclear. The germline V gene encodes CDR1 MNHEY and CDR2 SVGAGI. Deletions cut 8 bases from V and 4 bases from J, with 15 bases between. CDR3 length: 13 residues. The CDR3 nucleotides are TGTGCCAGCCAGGTCGGCGGCCTATACGAGCAGTACTTC. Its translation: CASQVGGLYEQYF.

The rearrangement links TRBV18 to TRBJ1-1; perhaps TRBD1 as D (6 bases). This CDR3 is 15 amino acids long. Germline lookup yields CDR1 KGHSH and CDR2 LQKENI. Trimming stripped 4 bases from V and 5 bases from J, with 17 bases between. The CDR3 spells CASSLGGAGETEAFF. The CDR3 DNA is TGTGCCAGCTCACTTGGGGGGGCTGGGGAAACTGAAGCTTTCTTT.

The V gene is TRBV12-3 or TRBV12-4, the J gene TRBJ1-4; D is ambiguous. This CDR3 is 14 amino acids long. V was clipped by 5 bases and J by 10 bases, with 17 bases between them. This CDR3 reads CASSPVEREGKLFF. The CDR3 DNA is TGTGCCAGCAGTCCTGTCGAGAGGGAGGGAAAACTGTTTTTT.

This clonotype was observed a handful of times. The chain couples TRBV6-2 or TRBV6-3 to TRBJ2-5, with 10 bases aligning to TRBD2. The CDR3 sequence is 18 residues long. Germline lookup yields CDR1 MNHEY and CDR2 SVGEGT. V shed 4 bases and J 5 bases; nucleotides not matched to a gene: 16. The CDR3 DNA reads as TGTGCCAGCAGTTTTACTACTAGCGGGGTGCCATCCCGGGAGACCCAGTACTTC. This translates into CASSFTTSGVPSRETQYF.

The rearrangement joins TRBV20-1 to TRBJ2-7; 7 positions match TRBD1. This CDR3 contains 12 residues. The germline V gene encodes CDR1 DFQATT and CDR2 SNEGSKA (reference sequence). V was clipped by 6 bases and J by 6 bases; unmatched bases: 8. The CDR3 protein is CSALTGLGEQYF. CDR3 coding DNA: TGCAGTGCCCTGACAGGGTTGGGCGAGCAGTACTTC.

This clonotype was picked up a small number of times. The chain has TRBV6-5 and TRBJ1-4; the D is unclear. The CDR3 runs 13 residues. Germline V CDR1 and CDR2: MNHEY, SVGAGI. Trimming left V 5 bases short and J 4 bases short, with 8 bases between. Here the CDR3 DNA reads TGTGCCAGCAGTATCGATTATAATGAAAAACTGTTTTTT. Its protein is CASSIDYNEKLFF.

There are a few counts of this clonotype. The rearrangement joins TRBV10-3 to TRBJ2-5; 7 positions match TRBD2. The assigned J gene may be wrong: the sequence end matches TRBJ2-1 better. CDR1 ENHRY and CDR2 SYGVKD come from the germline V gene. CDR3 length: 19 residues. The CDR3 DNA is TGTGCCATCAGTGAGTCAGCCTTGGCTAGCGGCTACGGGGCAGGTGAGCAGTTCTTC. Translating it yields CAISESALASGYGAGEQFF.

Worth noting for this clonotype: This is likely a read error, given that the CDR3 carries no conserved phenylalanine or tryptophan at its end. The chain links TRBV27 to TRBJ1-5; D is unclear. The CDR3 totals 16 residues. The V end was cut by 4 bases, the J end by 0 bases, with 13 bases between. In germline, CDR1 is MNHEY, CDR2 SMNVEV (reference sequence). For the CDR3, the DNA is TGTGCCAGCAGTTCCTTCCTAGATTATAGCAATCAGCCCCAGCATCTT. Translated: CASSSFLDYSNQPQHL.

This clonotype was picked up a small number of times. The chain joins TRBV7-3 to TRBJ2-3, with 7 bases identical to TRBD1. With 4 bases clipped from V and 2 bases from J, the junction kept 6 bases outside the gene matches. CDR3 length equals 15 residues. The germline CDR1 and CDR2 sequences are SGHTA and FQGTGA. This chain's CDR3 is CASSSAGGITDTQYF. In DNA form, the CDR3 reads TGTGCCAGCAGCTCCGCAGGGGGAATCACAGATACGCAGTATTTT.